A single sample gave rise to the 20 T cell receptor beta chains below, sequenced in a study of blood T cell repertoires in COVID-19. Only in-frame clones appear in the TCRdb table, and some are missing; sequencing was by immunoSEQ multiplex PCR. Here the sample spans approximately 270,000 clones, 80% to 90% being singletons. The sequenced sample was PBMCs or T cells enriched from blood (not recorded which). Every receptor here comes from a woman aged 25 to 45 who had recovered from COVID-19.

The chain employs TRBV30 and TRBJ1-2, with TRBD1 matching 7 bases. With V trimmed by 7 bases and J by 0 bases, 14 bases remained unmatched. CDR3 length: 16 residues. Germline V gene sequence: CDR1 GTSNPN, CDR2 SVGIG (reference sequence). Written as DNA, the CDR3 is TGTGCCTTAACCCGGGACAGACAGATGGCTAACTATGGCTACACCTTC. Its translation is CALTRDRQMANYGYTF.

This clone turned up a few times. The chain has TRBV29-1 and TRBJ1-2; D perhaps matches TRBD1 (5 bases). The CDR3 consists of 13 residues. Germline assignment: CDR1 SQVTM and CDR2 ANQGSEA. The ends were cut back, 4 bases at V and 2 bases at J, with 11 bases in the middle. The CDR3 reads CSVAAGLNYGYTF. In DNA, the CDR3 is TGCAGCGTTGCTGCGGGGCTGAACTATGGCTACACCTTC.

The chain carries TRBV29-1 and TRBJ2-2, with D unresolved. V lost 2 bases and J lost 0, with 7 bases in between. Germline V gives CDR1 SQVTM, CDR2 ANQGSEA. CDR3 length: 14 amino acids. The CDR3 loop reads CSVERETNTGELFF. The DNA of the CDR3 is TGCAGCGTTGAAAGAGAAACGAACACCGGGGAGCTGTTTTTT.

The chain is built from TRBV4-2 and TRBJ2-5; 11 nucleotides agree with TRBD2. V lost 0 bases, J lost 1 base, and 4 bases stayed unmatched. CDR3 length: 17 amino acids. Germline lookup yields CDR1 LGHNA and CDR2 YNFKEQ. The CDR3 loop is CASSQDEGLAGQETQYF. The CDR3 nucleotides read TGTGCCAGCAGCCAAGATGAAGGACTAGCGGGCCAAGAGACCCAGTACTTC.

The chain uses TRBV9 and TRBJ2-2, with 7 nucleotides matching TRBD2. The CDR3 length is 13 residues. Germline values: CDR1 SGDLS, CDR2 YYNGEE. Trimming took 6 bases from V and 6 from J; bases not matched to a gene: 5. The CDR3 is CASNGGSSGELFF. The CDR3 region has the DNA TGTGCCAGCAACGGCGGGAGTTCCGGGGAGCTGTTTTTT.

The chain employs TRBV13 and TRBJ2-7; 13 bases match TRBD2. With V trimmed by 5 bases and J by 4 bases, 11 bases remained unmatched. The CDR3 extends over 17 amino acids. In germline, CDR1 is PRHDT, CDR2 FYEKMQ (reference sequence). CDR3: CASSPRPGLAGRYEQYF. In DNA form, the CDR3 reads TGTGCCAGCAGCCCTAGGCCGGGACTAGCGGGGCGATACGAGCAGTACTTC.

CDR3 in DNA: TGTGCCAGCAGCGTAGGGCAGTTTAATGAAAAACTGTTTTTT. Translating it yields CASSVGQFNEKLFF. The chain links TRBV9 to TRBJ1-4; D not certain. This CDR3 spans 14 amino acids. CDR1 and CDR2 (germline): SGDLS, YYNGEE. V was shortened by 0 bases and J by 4 bases, with 7 bases between the two germline ends.

This clone was observed a single time. The CDR3 sequence: CASSSPLAGGNNEQFF. In DNA form, the CDR3 reads TGTGCCAGCAGCTCACCCCTAGCGGGGGGGAACAATGAGCAGTTCTTC. The chain combines TRBV11-2 with TRBJ2-1, with 12 bases fitting TRBD2. The germline V gene encodes CDR1 SGHAT and CDR2 FQNNGV. Losses at the gene ends were 4 bases for V and 5 bases for J; bases not matched to a gene: 6. The CDR3 runs to 16 residues.

The V call is TRBV7-7, the J call TRBJ2-2; the D gene is possibly TRBD1 (6 bases). CDR3 size: 15 residues. Germline V gene data show CDR1 as SSHAT and CDR2 as FNYEAQ (reference sequence). Trimming cost V 5 bases and J 7 bases, with 17 bases left between them. The CDR3, as DNA: TGTGCCAGCAGCGCCAATCCAGGGGTTGGCGGGGAGCTGTTTTTT. It encodes CASSANPGVGGELFF.

This chain uses TRBV30 with TRBJ2-1, with a possible D match to TRBD1 (6 bases). Germline CDR1 is GTSNPN and CDR2 is SVGIG (reference sequence). With 4 bases removed from V and 6 bases from J, the gap between germline ends came to 19 bases. The length of the CDR3 is 15 residues. CDR3 protein: CAWKLRAEGVNEQFF. Written as DNA, the CDR3 is TGTGCCTGGAAGCTCCGGGCCGAGGGGGTCAATGAGCAGTTCTTC.

The rearrangement links TRBV2 to TRBJ1-2; 7 bases fit TRBD1. Germline trimming cut 4 bases from V and 0 bases from J; bases unmatched to any gene: 23. The CDR3 has 21 residues. CDR1 and CDR2 from the germline V gene are SNHLY and FYNNEI. CDR3 residues: CASSGKGGQGQPNQANYGYTF. The CDR3 nucleotides are TGTGCCAGCAGTGGCAAAGGGGGCCAGGGACAGCCAAATCAGGCTAACTATGGCTACACCTTC.

The CDR3 bases are TGTGCCAGCTCACCAGCCCGGGCAGGGGTAGTCGCCGGGGAGCTGTTTTTT. It specifies CASSPARAGVVAGELFF. The rearrangement links TRBV18 to TRBJ2-2; D might be TRBD1 (6 bases). The CDR3 loop spans 17 amino acids. CDR1 KGHSH and CDR2 LQKENI come from the germline V gene. V was clipped by 2 bases and J by 6 bases, with 19 bases between them.

The chain has TRBV29-1 and TRBJ2-1, with 11 positions matching TRBD2. This CDR3 is 14 amino acids long. Unmatched junction bases numbered 8, after V lost 4 bases and J lost 9 bases. Germline V gives CDR1 SQVTM, CDR2 ANQGSEA. CDR3 region: CSVGIAGGSSEQFF. The CDR3 DNA reads TGCAGCGTTGGAATAGCGGGAGGGAGTAGTGAGCAGTTCTTC.

The gene calls are TRBV7-9 and TRBJ2-7; 9 bases are a match to TRBD2. The V gene end was trimmed by 6 bases and the J gene end by 2 bases; junction bases not matched to a gene: 8. The CDR3 consists of 15 residues. Germline V gene lookup returns CDR1 SEHNR and CDR2 FQNEAQ (reference sequence). CDR3: CASSQLAGIAYEQYF. DNA of the CDR3: TGTGCCAGCAGTCAACTAGCGGGTATCGCCTACGAGCAGTACTTC.

This chain connects TRBV27 to TRBJ2-3, with D possibly matching TRBD1 (6 bases). Germline CDR1 MNHEY, CDR2 SMNVEV (reference sequence). V was clipped by 4 bases and J by 0 bases, with 11 bases between them. The CDR3 is made up of 15 amino acids. CDR3 DNA: TGTGCCAGCAGTTCCAACGGACAGAGCACAGATACGCAGTATTTT. Translation gives CASSSNGQSTDTQYF.

This rearrangement joins TRBV11-3 to TRBJ1-1; D perhaps matches TRBD1 (5 bases). The germline gives CDR1 SGHNT, CDR2 YENEEA. There are 13 residues in the CDR3. The V gene lost 5 bases and the J gene lost 1 base, with 8 bases spanning the gap. The CDR3 DNA reads as TGTGCCAGCAGCGGGCAGGGGAACACTGAAGCTTTCTTT. Translating gives CASSGQGNTEAFF.

The genes are TRBV5-1 and TRBJ1-4; TRBD1 matches at 8 bases. Germline V gene lookup returns CDR1 SGHRS and CDR2 YFSETQ. This CDR3 region has 16 residues. The J segment lost 0 bases and the V segment lost 5 bases, leaving 6 bases of the junction unmatched. The CDR3 region has the DNA TGCGCCAGCAGACCCGACAGGGGAACAACTAATGAAAAACTGTTTTTT. As protein: CASRPDRGTTNEKLFF.

The chain employs TRBV30 and TRBJ2-7, with TRBD2 identical over 14 bases. Looked up from germline, CDR1 is GTSNPN and CDR2 is SVGIG (reference sequence). V was clipped by 4 bases and J by 7 bases; unmatched bases: 9. The CDR3 extends over 15 amino acids. For the CDR3, the DNA is TGTGCCTGGACCCGACTAGCGGGAGGGCCGGGGGAGCAGTACTTC. Translating gives CAWTRLAGGPGEQYF.

The chain employs TRBV10-3 and TRBJ1-1; TRBD1 matches 7 bases. V dropped 4 bases and J dropped 0; count of bases not matched to a gene: 11. This CDR3 has 17 residues. The germline V gene encodes CDR1 ENHRY and CDR2 SYGVKD. In nucleotides, the CDR3 is TGTGCCATCAGTGTAGGGGCAGGGGGGAACTTGAACACTGAAGCTTTCTTT. Amino acids: CAISVGAGGNLNTEAFF.

CDR3 residues: CASTLQGFEDGYTF. CDR3 DNA: TGTGCCAGCACGTTACAGGGTTTTGAAGATGGCTACACCTTC. V gene TRBV2 combines with J gene TRBJ1-2, with a tentative D call TRBD1 (6 bases). This CDR3 contains 14 residues. V lost 7 bases and J lost 6, with 18 bases in between. Germline V gene sequence: CDR1 SNHLY, CDR2 FYNNEI. The variable domain in full, completed from reference TRBV2 and TRBJ1-2, reads EPEVTQTPSHQVTQMGQEVILRCVPISNHLYFYWYRQILGQKVEFLVSFYNNEISEKSEIFDDQFSVERPDGSNFTLKIRSTKLEDSAMYFCASTLQGFEDGYTFGSGTRLTVV.